The sequence of this TCR beta chain was determined in a study of cytomegalovirus exposure and HLA in healthy donors. Whole-study results and caveats: Some highly shared sequence variants likely arose as a pipeline artifact. In a later analysis, a genetic analysis reported fewer productive-TCR N-insertions in an Asian-associated ancestry cluster than the cohort average. Per a later analysis, about 17,000 TCR beta sequences showed association with HLA alleles at 0.05 false discovery rate.

This clone was counted a few times. Its antigen remains unidentified. This CDR3 has 14 amino acids. V lost 5 bases and J lost 4; bases outside the gene matches: 6. Germline V gives CDR1 SNHLY, CDR2 FYNNEI. The PCR employed 60 Vbeta primers together with 13 Jbeta primers. How the authors handled the data: In a later analysis, the count reached 75 million to 90 million unique TCR beta chains, with about 12 million shared. Only in-frame clones appear in the TCRdb table, and some are missing; sequencing was by immunoSEQ multiplex PCR. That table furnishes V, J and clone size, whereas the DNA furnished D and trimming. This sample has about 240,000 clones, with about 77% found just once.

The origin of this receptor is a boy aged 10-17 years in good health and CMV-seronegative. The chain is built from TRBV2 and TRBJ1-1; 8 bases are shared with TRBD1. The sample consisted of PBMCs. CDR3 nucleotide sequence: TGTGCCAGCAGTAATCAGGGGGCTGGCACTGAAGCTTTCTTT. This encodes CASSNQGAGTEAFF.